The clone carrying this T cell receptor (beta chain) has at least ten counts. The target antigen is unknown. The sample comes from a study of blood T cells in healthy people across ages. Study-wide results and limits: PBMCs that were unsorted prevented a conclusive naive versus antigen-experienced comparison.

The study recruited healthy Caucasian donors from Russia who were aged about 6 to 95. Total RNA extracted from each sample amounted to at least 6 micrograms. The CDR3 is made up of 13 amino acids. V was shortened by 6 bases and J by 7 bases, with 16 bases between the two germline ends. It was with a sample-barcoded 5' primer and a J-beta primer mix that a second PCR of roughly 7 to 12 cycles was run. TCRdb re-analysed the 5' RACE reads in MiXCR, keeping a single row per CDR3 protein. The data show approximately 810,000 distinct CDR3 sequences, under 35% seen once. This receptor was taken from a woman aged 80 or over in good health. The chain links TRBV12-3 or TRBV12-4 to TRBJ2-7, with D possibly TRBD1 on 6 matching bases. What was sequenced was blood. CDR3: CASREGVHLEQYF. CDR3 nucleotide sequence: TGTGCCAGCAGAGAGGGGGTTCACTTGGAGCAGTACTTC.